The present T cell receptor (beta chain) was sequenced within a study of T-cell memory formation after mild COVID-19 (dated by TCRdb to the early 2020s). About the full investigation: Most TCR sequence clusters were specific to one of the two donors. In two donors, T-cell clones that expanded and contracted after mild COVID-19 were tracked by sequencing TCRalpha and TCRbeta repertoires over time. Two young, previously healthy adult volunteers made up the cohort, one male and one female.

Ficoll-Paque density gradient centrifugation was used to isolate PBMCs. The full study reports these points: From day 15 to 85, contracting clones showed balanced CD4/CD8 phenotypes, whereas a second wave of clones that expanded from day 15 to 37 leaned towards CD4+. The second-wave clones that peaked on day 37 were not confirmed to be SARS-CoV-2 specific. Contracting CD4+ clones were found mainly in CM and EM memory subsets, while CD8+ clones were enriched in EMRA. The detection of some responding clones in pre-infection memory suggests that pre-existing cross-reactive memory T cells joined the SARS-CoV-2 response. The study covered only a couple of mild cases, and larger cohorts including severe cases with pre-infection samples were considered necessary.

Sequencing was performed on an Illumina NovaSeq 6000. TCRalpha and TCRbeta cDNA libraries were constructed by 5'RACE with constant-segment primers, with sample barcodes and unique molecular identifiers being introduced. RNA was extracted from every sample with Trizol reagent. The libraries were amplified in two PCR steps, and the second step added a second sample barcode and Illumina TruSeq adapters. The libraries were sequenced on an Illumina NovaSeq using 2 x 150 bp paired-end reads. The published analysis was carried out like this. Demultiplexing of reads and collapsing into UMI-guided consensus sequences were performed with migec v1.2.7. Using mixcr v2.1.11, the UMI consensuses were aligned to TRA and TRB V and J templates and assembled into clonotypes. A clonotype was counted as expanded or contracted only when both edgeR and NoisET called the clonotype significant, with the noise models trained on biological replicates. For edgeR calls, the cutoffs were a false discovery rate-adjusted p below 0.01 and a log2 fold-change threshold of 1. PCA with hierarchical clustering of max-normalized trajectories of the 1000 most abundant clonotypes was used as exploratory dynamics analysis. The CD4 or CD8 phenotype of responding clones was assigned using the separately sequenced CD4+ and CD8+ repertoires. TCRdb redid the processing of the public reads, applying fastp at Q25 and MiXCR, and retained in-frame beta chains. A single entry per CDR3 protein holds the most common genes and DNA from its merged rows. Here the V and J calls rest on TCRdb's processing, not on the authors' analysis. The sample contains about 240,000 distinct CDR3 sequences, over 8.5% of them found a single time. The ten top clones hold around 21% of the sample.

A remark on this clonotype: No cognate antigen has been identified for it. Base-call qualities are not available, and no considerably larger clone is one nucleotide away.

Between the V and J ends, shortened by 5 bases and 3 bases respectively, the junction contains 14 bases. The CDR3 starts with the cysteine, ends with the phenylalanine, and has 15 residues. Just CDR3 DNA is preserved here, 45 bases in frame from base 1. Sequences MGHDK (CDR1) and SYGVNS (CDR2) are obtained from the germline V gene. The TCR sequence derives from a man younger than 35 who had mild COVID-19 (a few samples of this study predate the infection). The sample titles of this study are shuffled in the database, so cell type and time point are left out; the donor was told from shared clones. The chain uses TRBV25-1 and TRBJ2-1; the D gene is perhaps TRBD2, from 6 matching bases. Source material: PBMCs or a T cell subset sorted from them (not recorded which). The nucleotide sequence is given as TGTGCCAGCAGTCGAGCCGGGGGAGACTACAATGAGCAGTTCTTC. Protein translation: CASSRAGGDYNEQFF.